The rows below give T cell receptor beta chains drawn from one sample of a study of T-cell memory formation after mild COVID-19. TCRdb re-called the 5' RACE reads with MiXCR, one entry per CDR3 protein. The sample consists of fewer than 50,000 distinct CDR3 sequences, about 7.3% of them appearing once. Sequenced material: PBMCs or a T cell subset sorted from them (not recorded which). Receptor source: a man between 18 and 35 years old who had mild COVID-19 (a few samples of this study predate the infection). Cell type and time point are not known. Both conserved end residues are part of each CDR3. Fields, in order: J gene, D gene, V gene, clone size, CDR3 DNA, CDR3 protein. The D gene is left open where the match is weak. Clone size, where shown, is once, few, many, or a class for clones that have expanded.

J gene: TRBJ1-1; D gene: .; V gene: TRBV19; clone size: few; CDR3 DNA: TGTGCCAGTAGTATCGGGTTTAGACAGAGCTCCGCCACTGAAGCTTTCTTT; CDR3 protein: CASSIGFRQSSATEAFF
J gene: TRBJ1-1; D gene: .; V gene: TRBV5-1; clone size: few; CDR3 DNA: TGCGCCAGCAGTCGGGGGCGGGATGACACTGAAGCTTTCTTT; CDR3 protein: CASSRGRDDTEAFF
J gene: TRBJ1-1; D gene: .; V gene: TRBV14; clone size: many; CDR3 DNA: TGTGCCAGCAGCCAGGGTATGAACACTGAAGCTTTCTTT; CDR3 protein: CASSQGMNTEAFF
J gene: TRBJ2-5; D gene: .; V gene: TRBV29-1; clone size: many; CDR3 DNA: TGCAGCGTCGGCGGGGCAGCGAAGACCCAGTACTTC; CDR3 protein: CSVGGAAKTQYF
J gene: TRBJ2-1; D gene: TRBD2; V gene: TRBV6-6; clone size: .; CDR3 DNA: TGTGCCAGCAGTTACTCGGCTAGCGGGGGGTCCTACAATGAGCAGTTCTTC; CDR3 protein: CASSYSASGGSYNEQFF
J gene: TRBJ1-6; D gene: .; V gene: TRBV28; clone size: .; CDR3 DNA: TGTGCCAGCATTGGCGGGGGGAATTCACCCCTCCACTTT; CDR3 protein: CASIGGGNSPLHF
J gene: TRBJ1-2; D gene: .; V gene: TRBV12-3/TRBV12-4; clone size: few; CDR3 DNA: TGTGCCAGCAGCTTCCCAGGGGTCGATGGCTACACCTTC; CDR3 protein: CASSFPGVDGYTF
J gene: TRBJ1-2; D gene: .; V gene: TRBV6-5; clone size: .; CDR3 DNA: TGTGCGGCGCGGGTGAGCGCTAACTATGGCTACACCTTC; CDR3 protein: CAARVSANYGYTF
J gene: TRBJ1-1; D gene: .; V gene: TRBV19; clone size: .; CDR3 DNA: TGTGCCAGTAGTATTAGAGGAGTCACTGAAGCTTTCTTT; CDR3 protein: CASSIRGVTEAFF
J gene: TRBJ2-7; D gene: .; V gene: TRBV18; clone size: .; CDR3 DNA: TGTGCCAGCTCACCCGCCTACGAGCAGTACTTC; CDR3 protein: CASSPAYEQYF
J gene: TRBJ2-3; D gene: .; V gene: TRBV7-9; clone size: medium-sized; CDR3 DNA: TGTGCCAGCAGCCCCAGATGGGGACTGAGCACAGATACGCAGTATTTT; CDR3 protein: CASSPRWGLSTDTQYF
J gene: TRBJ2-2; D gene: .; V gene: TRBV25-1; clone size: few; CDR3 DNA: TGTGCCAGCACCCCTAGATGGGGTTCGGGCACCGGGGAGCTGTTTTTT; CDR3 protein: CASTPRWGSGTGELFF
J gene: TRBJ2-1; D gene: TRBD2; V gene: TRBV29-1; clone size: many; CDR3 DNA: TGCAGCGCTGGGACTAGCGGGGGCCATTCCTACAATGAGCAGTTCTTC; CDR3 protein: CSAGTSGGHSYNEQFF
J gene: TRBJ2-1; D gene: TRBD2; V gene: TRBV4-2; clone size: .; CDR3 DNA: TGTGCCAGCAGCCAAGAACTCGGGGGGATAGGTGAGCAGTTCTTC; CDR3 protein: CASSQELGGIGEQFF
J gene: TRBJ2-1; D gene: TRBD2; V gene: TRBV20-1; clone size: many; CDR3 DNA: TGCAGTGCTAGAGATGAGCGGGAGACCTACAATGAGCAGTTCTTC; CDR3 protein: CSARDERETYNEQFF
J gene: TRBJ2-3; D gene: .; V gene: TRBV7-9; clone size: few; CDR3 DNA: TGTGCCAGCAGTACCATCCTAGCCCGCACGGATACGCAGTATTTT; CDR3 protein: CASSTILARTDTQYF
J gene: TRBJ1-1; D gene: .; V gene: TRBV20-1; clone size: few; CDR3 DNA: TGCAGTGCTAGCCGTCCCTACAAGAACACTGAAGCTTTCTTT; CDR3 protein: CSASRPYKNTEAFF
J gene: TRBJ2-2; D gene: .; V gene: TRBV19; clone size: many; CDR3 DNA: TGTGCCAGTAGAGGACGAGCGAACACCGGGGAGCTGTTTTTT; CDR3 protein: CASRGRANTGELFF
J gene: TRBJ2-1; D gene: TRBD2; V gene: TRBV20-1; clone size: few; CDR3 DNA: TGCAGTGCCTTAGGGCTAGCGGGATCAAATGAGCAGTTCTTC; CDR3 protein: CSALGLAGSNEQFF
J gene: TRBJ2-3; D gene: .; V gene: TRBV5-6; clone size: many; CDR3 DNA: TGTGCCAGCAGACGGTCCCCGTCCACGAATACGCAGTATTTT; CDR3 protein: CASRRSPSTNTQYF
J gene: TRBJ2-5; D gene: .; V gene: TRBV29-1; clone size: many; CDR3 DNA: TGCAGCGCCCCCGTGGACTACCAAGAGACCCAGTACTTC; CDR3 protein: CSAPVDYQETQYF
J gene: TRBJ2-3; D gene: TRBD1; V gene: TRBV10-3; clone size: .; CDR3 DNA: TGTGCCACGACAGGGGATCGCACAGATACGCAGTATTTT; CDR3 protein: CATTGDRTDTQYF
J gene: TRBJ2-6; D gene: TRBD1; V gene: TRBV6-6; clone size: .; CDR3 DNA: TGTGCGACAGGGGCTGGGGCCAACGTCCTGACTTTC; CDR3 protein: CATGAGANVLTF
J gene: TRBJ1-5; D gene: .; V gene: TRBV12-3/TRBV12-4; clone size: .; CDR3 DNA: TGTGCCAGCAGTTTAGCGGTGGTTAGTCAGCCCCAGCATTTT; CDR3 protein: CASSLAVVSQPQHF
J gene: TRBJ2-3; D gene: .; V gene: TRBV7-3; clone size: .; CDR3 DNA: TGTGCCAGCAGCTTAATGGGGGGCGCCGGGAAAGATACGCAGTATTTT; CDR3 protein: CASSLMGGAGKDTQYF
J gene: TRBJ2-7; D gene: .; V gene: TRBV20-1; clone size: many; CDR3 DNA: TGCAGTGCTAGTTACCTCTCTATACAGAGAAACTACGAGCAGTACTTC; CDR3 protein: CSASYLSIQRNYEQYF
J gene: TRBJ1-6; D gene: .; V gene: TRBV6-2/TRBV6-3; clone size: .; CDR3 DNA: TGTGCCAGCAGTTACTCCGAGGGTTCACCCCTCCACTTT; CDR3 protein: CASSYSEGSPLHF
J gene: TRBJ2-3; D gene: .; V gene: TRBV11-3; clone size: few; CDR3 DNA: TGTGCCAGCAGCTCGGACATTTGGTCTCCGCAGTATTTT; CDR3 protein: CASSSDIWSPQYF
J gene: TRBJ1-5; D gene: .; V gene: TRBV4-3; clone size: few; CDR3 DNA: TGCGCCAGCAGCCAAGATGTGGGGCAGCCCCAGCATTTT; CDR3 protein: CASSQDVGQPQHF
J gene: TRBJ2-5; D gene: .; V gene: TRBV7-8; clone size: .; CDR3 DNA: TGTGCCAGCAGCTTCCGTGGTAGGGAGACCCAGTACTTC; CDR3 protein: CASSFRGRETQYF
J gene: TRBJ2-3; D gene: .; V gene: TRBV21-1; clone size: many; CDR3 DNA: TGTGCCAGGAAAATGGGCGGGGGAACGCAGTATTTT; CDR3 protein: CARKMGGGTQYF
J gene: TRBJ2-1; D gene: TRBD2; V gene: TRBV29-1; clone size: few; CDR3 DNA: TGCAGCGTCCATAGCGGGGGTTACAATGAGCAGTTCTTC; CDR3 protein: CSVHSGGYNEQFF
J gene: TRBJ1-1; D gene: .; V gene: TRBV4-3; clone size: .; CDR3 DNA: TGCGCCAGCAGCCAGAACCGGGGCATGGGGGCTTTCTTT; CDR3 protein: CASSQNRGMGAFF
J gene: TRBJ1-2; D gene: .; V gene: TRBV7-9; clone size: few; CDR3 DNA: TGTGCCAGCAGCTTATCTGCGGACTATGGCTACACCTTC; CDR3 protein: CASSLSADYGYTF
J gene: TRBJ2-1; D gene: TRBD2; V gene: TRBV7-2; clone size: few; CDR3 DNA: TGTGCCAGCAGGCGGGAGTTAGGTGAGCAGTTCTTC; CDR3 protein: CASRRELGEQFF
J gene: TRBJ2-1; D gene: TRBD2; V gene: TRBV5-5; clone size: many; CDR3 DNA: TGTGCCAGCAGCTTGTTAACGGGGGGATACAATGAGCAGTTCTTC; CDR3 protein: CASSLLTGGYNEQFF
J gene: TRBJ2-2; D gene: .; V gene: TRBV7-9; clone size: few; CDR3 DNA: TGTGCCAGCAGCCCCTTCCGAGACGGGGAGCTGTTTTTT; CDR3 protein: CASSPFRDGELFF
J gene: TRBJ1-2; D gene: .; V gene: TRBV20-1; clone size: few; CDR3 DNA: TGCAGTGCCCCGAAGGCCGGAAGCTATGGCTACACCTTC; CDR3 protein: CSAPKAGSYGYTF